This T cell receptor beta chain was recovered during a study of technical replicates of blood from a few donors. Germline CDR1 LNHDA, CDR2 SQIVND (reference sequence). V lost 6 bases to trimming and J lost 2 bases; unmatched junction nucleotides: 7. This CDR3 is built from 15 residues. Clones were sequenced by immunoSEQ multiplex PCR, and TCRdb holds only the in-frame ones, with some missing. The sample lists 50,000 to 65,000 clones; 80% to 95% were seen once. V usage is TRBV19 and J usage is TRBJ2-1; 7 nucleotides line up with TRBD2. The specimen was PBMCs. The clonotype was recovered from a human donor in good health. Some clones in this sample may be carry-over from other donors' samples. CDR3 in DNA: TGTGCCAGTAGATTGACTAGCTCCCCCTACAATGAGCAGTTCTTC. Translated, it gives CASRLTSSPYNEQFF.